This TCR beta chain was identified during a study of early T cells in non-severe SARS-CoV-2 infection. Individual cDNA molecules were tagged with unique molecular identifiers, the study reported. TCRdb ran MiXCR on the 5' RACE reads and lists one entry per CDR3 protein. This table holds more than 30,000 distinct CDR3 sequences, roughly 6% found once. The ends were cut back, 4 bases at V and 0 bases at J, with 12 bases in the middle. This CDR3 contains 15 residues. Germline V gene data show CDR1 as SNHLY and CDR2 as FYNNEI. J is TRBJ1-2 and V is TRBV2; D unresolved. This sequence originates from an adult who was a healthcare worker with PCR-confirmed SARS-CoV-2 infection or an uninfected control (not recorded which). Material for sequencing was whole blood. CDR3 bases: TGTGCCAGCAGTGCTTTTTTACAGACTAACTATGGCTACACCTTC. It codes for CASSAFLQTNYGYTF.